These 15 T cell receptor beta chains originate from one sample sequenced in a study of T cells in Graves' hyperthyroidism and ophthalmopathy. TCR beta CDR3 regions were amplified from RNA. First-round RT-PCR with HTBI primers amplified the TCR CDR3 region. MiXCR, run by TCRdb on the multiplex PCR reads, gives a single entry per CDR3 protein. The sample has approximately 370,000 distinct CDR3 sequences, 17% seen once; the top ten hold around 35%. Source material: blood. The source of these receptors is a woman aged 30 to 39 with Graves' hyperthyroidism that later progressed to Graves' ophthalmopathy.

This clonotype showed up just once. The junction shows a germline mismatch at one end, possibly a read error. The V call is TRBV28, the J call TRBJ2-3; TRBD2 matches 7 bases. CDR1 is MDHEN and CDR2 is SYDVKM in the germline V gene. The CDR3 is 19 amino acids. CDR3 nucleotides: TGTGCCAGCAGTCCTCACCTTTGGACTGGCGGGAGAGAGTCAGAGACGCAGTATTTT. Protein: CASSPHLWTGGRESETQYF.

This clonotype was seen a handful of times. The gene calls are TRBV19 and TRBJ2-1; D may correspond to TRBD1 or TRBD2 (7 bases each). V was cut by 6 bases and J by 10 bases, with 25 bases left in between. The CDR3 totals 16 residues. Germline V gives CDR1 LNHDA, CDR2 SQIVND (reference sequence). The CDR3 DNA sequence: TGTGCCAGTAGCCCACCGGACTCGCAGGGGGGGGAAGAGCAGTTCTTC. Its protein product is CASSPPDSQGGEEQFF.

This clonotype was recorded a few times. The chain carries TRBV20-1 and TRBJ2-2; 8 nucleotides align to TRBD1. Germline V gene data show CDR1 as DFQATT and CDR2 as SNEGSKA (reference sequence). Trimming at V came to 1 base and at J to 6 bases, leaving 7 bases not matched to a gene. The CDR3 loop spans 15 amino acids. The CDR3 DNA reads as TGCAGTGCTAGAGGCGGACAGGGAGCCGCCGGGGAGCTGTTTTTT. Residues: CSARGGQGAAGELFF.

The CDR3 reads CASSPQTLTGDEQYF. The CDR3 DNA reads as TGTGCCAGCAGCCCACAAACCTTGACAGGGGACGAGCAGTACTTC. This chain joins TRBV6-2 or TRBV6-3 and TRBJ2-7; TRBD1 matches 8 bases. J was trimmed by 5 bases and V by 6 bases; bases with no gene match: 12. The CDR3 loop spans 15 amino acids. In germline, CDR1 is MNHEY, CDR2 SVGEGT.

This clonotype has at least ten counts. CDR3 nucleotides: TGTGCCAGTAGTATATTCCCACCAGGACAGGGCAGCTACGAGCAGTACTTC. Protein: CASSIFPPGQGSYEQYF. The chain has TRBV19 and TRBJ2-7, with 8 bases lining up with TRBD1. V trimming: 2 bases; J trimming: 3 bases; junction bases outside the gene matches: 12. Germline V CDR1 and CDR2: LNHDA, SQIVND (reference sequence). The CDR3 has 17 residues.

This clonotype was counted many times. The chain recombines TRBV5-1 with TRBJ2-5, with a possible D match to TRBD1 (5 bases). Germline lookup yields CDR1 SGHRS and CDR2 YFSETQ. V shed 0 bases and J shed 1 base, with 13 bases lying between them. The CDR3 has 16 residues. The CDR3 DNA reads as TGCGCCAGCAGCTTGGTTCCCCAGGGTTTCCAAGAGACCCAGTACTTC. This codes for CASSLVPQGFQETQYF.

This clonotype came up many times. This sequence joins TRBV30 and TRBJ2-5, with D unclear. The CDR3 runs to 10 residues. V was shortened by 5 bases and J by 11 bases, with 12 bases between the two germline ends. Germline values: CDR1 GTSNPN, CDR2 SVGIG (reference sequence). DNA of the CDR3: TGTGCCTGGGGGGAAAGCAGACAGTACTTC. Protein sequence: CAWGESRQYF.

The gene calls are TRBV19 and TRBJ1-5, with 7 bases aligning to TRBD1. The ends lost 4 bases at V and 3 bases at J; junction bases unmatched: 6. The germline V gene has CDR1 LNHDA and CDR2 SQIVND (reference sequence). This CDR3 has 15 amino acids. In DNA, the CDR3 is TGTGCCAGTAGTACAGACAGGGCGAACAATCAGCCCCAGCATTTT. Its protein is CASSTDRANNQPQHF.

CDR3 protein: CASLGPGQAQYF. For the CDR3, the DNA is TGTGCCAGCCTAGGACCCGGCCAGGCCCAGTACTTC. The V call is TRBV6-2 or TRBV6-3, the J call TRBJ2-5, with no clear D. The germline CDR1 and CDR2 sequences are MNHEY and SVGEGT. V dropped 8 bases and J dropped 9 bases, with 16 bases sitting between them. There are 12 residues in the CDR3.

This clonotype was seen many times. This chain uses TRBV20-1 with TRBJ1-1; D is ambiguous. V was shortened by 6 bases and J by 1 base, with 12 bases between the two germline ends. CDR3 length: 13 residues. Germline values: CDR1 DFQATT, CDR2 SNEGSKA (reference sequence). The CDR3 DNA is TGCAGTGCCCCCGAGGAACCGAACACTGAAGCTTTCTTT. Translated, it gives CSAPEEPNTEAFF.

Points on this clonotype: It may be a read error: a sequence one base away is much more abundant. The CDR3 nucleotides are TGCAGTGCCTTTCGAACAGGTCTTAATTCACCCCTCCACTTT. Amino acid sequence: CSAFRTGLNSPLHF. V is TRBV20-1 and J is TRBJ1-6, with D possibly matching TRBD1 (5 bases). The germline CDR1 and CDR2 sequences are DFQATT and SNEGSKA (reference sequence). Trimming cost V 6 bases and J 6 bases, with 15 bases left between them. The CDR3 spans 14 residues.

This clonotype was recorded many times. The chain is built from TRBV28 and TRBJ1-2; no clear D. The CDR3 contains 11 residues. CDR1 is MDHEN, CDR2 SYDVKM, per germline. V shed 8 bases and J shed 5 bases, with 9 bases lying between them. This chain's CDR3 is CASYSLYGYTF. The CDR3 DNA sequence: TGTGCCAGCTACAGCCTTTATGGCTACACCTTC.

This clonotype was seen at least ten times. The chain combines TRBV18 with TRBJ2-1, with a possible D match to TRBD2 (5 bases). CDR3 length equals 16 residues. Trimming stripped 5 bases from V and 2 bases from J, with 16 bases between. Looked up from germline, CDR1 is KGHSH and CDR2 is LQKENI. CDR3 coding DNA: TGTGCCAGCTCAGCCCCCGGACTCTTCCCCTACAATGAGCAGTTCTTC. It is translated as CASSAPGLFPYNEQFF.

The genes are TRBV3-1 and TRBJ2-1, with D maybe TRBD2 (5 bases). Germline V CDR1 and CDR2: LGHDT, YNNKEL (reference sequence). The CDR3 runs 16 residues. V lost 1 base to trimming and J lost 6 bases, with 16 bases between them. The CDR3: CASSQALSGTGNEQFF. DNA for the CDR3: TGTGCCAGCAGCCAAGCCCTCAGCGGAACGGGCAATGAGCAGTTCTTC.

CDR3 amino acids: CASSLGTSVFGSEQFF. CDR3 bases: TGTGCCAGCAGTTTAGGGACTAGCGTATTCGGTAGCGAGCAGTTCTTC. The rearrangement joins TRBV28 to TRBJ2-1, with 10 bases fitting TRBD2. Germline loops: CDR1 MDHEN, CDR2 SYDVKM. Unmatched junction bases numbered 11, after V lost 2 bases and J lost 10 bases. The CDR3 consists of 16 residues.